This T cell receptor beta chain was captured by sequencing in a study of blood T cell repertoires in COVID-19 (TCRdb year 2020). Background on the whole study: The collaborator samples originated in the United States, Italy and Spain and spanned the acute and convalescent phases of COVID-19. Where available, HLA class I and class II types were taken from metadata supplied by the sample provider and were not determined by assay-based typing. Samples came from the ongoing ImmuneRACE study (first 160 participants) plus 1,254 subjects from 6 global collaborators. The dataset comprised deeply sampled blood TCRbeta repertoires from subjects exposed to, actively infected with, or recovered from COVID-19. The prospective study material was composed of cDNA or gDNA derived from T cells, B-cell-depleted T cells, or PBMCs. The repertoires were released in a freely available public database intended as a resource for research on the immune response to SARS-CoV-2. Nearly every sample came with metadata listing a de-identified subject ID, COVID-19 status, age in years and sex. Study-level results and caveats: Clinical and demographic metadata were provided uncurated, with the amount varying by source and participant.

In regard to this clone: This receptor's antigen is unknown. Per-base qualities were not stored, and no clone one base away is much larger. Different DNA sequences within this sample yield the same CDR3.

Collaborating institutions collected whole blood in K2EDTA tubes following their own protocols. For TCRbeta analysis, collaborators shipped samples as frozen whole blood, isolated PBMCs, or DNA extracted from either of those sample types. TCRbeta CDR3 regions were amplified from genomic DNA using the immunoSEQ Assay, a bias-controlled multiplex PCR. Concerning the study's data processing: The number of nucleated cells in each sample was estimated from the amplification of reference gene primers within the assay. To quantify the absolute abundance of each unique TCRbeta CDR3 rearrangement, sequence reads were collapsed and filtered. For each sample, productive Simpson clonality was calculated as the square root of Simpson's diversity index over productive rearrangements. TCRdb took over this immuneACCESS table, retaining in-frame rearrangements with V and J assigned. Such tables are incomplete; in checked studies, under half of the missing clones stem from an unresolved V gene, and the remainder is unexplained. Clonal size and the V and J genes are those of that table, whereas D and trimming came from the DNA. The sample data list some 200,000 clones, and 87% of these were observed just once. The ten top clones hold 20% to 25% of the sample.

Looking up the germline V gene yields CDR1 KGHSH and CDR2 LQKENI. Including the terminal cysteine and phenylalanine, the CDR3 comprises 16 residues. Of all the DNA, just the CDR3 is kept, 48 bases in frame from base 1. Compared with germline, V lacks 1 base and J lacks 2 bases; bases without a gene match: 3. The chain uses TRBV18 and TRBJ1-5; 9 central nucleotides agree with TRBD1. The receptor was isolated from a man aged 60-69 years with active or convalescent COVID-19. The sample was peripheral blood. The CDR3 here reads CASSPLGQGGNQPQHF. The DNA is as follows: TGTGCCAGCTCACCACTGGGACAGGGAGGCAATCAGCCCCAGCATTTT.